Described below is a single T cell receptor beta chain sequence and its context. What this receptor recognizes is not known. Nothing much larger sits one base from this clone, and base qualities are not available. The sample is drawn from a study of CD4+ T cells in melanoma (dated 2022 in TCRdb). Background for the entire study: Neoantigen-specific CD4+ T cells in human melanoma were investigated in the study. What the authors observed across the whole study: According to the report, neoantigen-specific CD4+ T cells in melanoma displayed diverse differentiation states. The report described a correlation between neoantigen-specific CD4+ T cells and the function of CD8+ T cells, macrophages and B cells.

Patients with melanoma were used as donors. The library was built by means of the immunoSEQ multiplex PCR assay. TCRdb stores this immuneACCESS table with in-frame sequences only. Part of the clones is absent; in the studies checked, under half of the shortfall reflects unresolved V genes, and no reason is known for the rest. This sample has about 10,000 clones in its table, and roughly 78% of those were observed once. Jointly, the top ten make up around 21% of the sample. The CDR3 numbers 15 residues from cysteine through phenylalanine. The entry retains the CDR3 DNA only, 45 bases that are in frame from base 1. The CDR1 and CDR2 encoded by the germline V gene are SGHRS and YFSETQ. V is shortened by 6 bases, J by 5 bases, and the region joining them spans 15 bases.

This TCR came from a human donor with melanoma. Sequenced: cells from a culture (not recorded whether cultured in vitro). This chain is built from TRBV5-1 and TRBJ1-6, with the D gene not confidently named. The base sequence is TGCGCCAGCACGAGGGCCCCACTAAATAATTCACCCCTCCACTTT. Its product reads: CASTRAPLNNSPLHF.